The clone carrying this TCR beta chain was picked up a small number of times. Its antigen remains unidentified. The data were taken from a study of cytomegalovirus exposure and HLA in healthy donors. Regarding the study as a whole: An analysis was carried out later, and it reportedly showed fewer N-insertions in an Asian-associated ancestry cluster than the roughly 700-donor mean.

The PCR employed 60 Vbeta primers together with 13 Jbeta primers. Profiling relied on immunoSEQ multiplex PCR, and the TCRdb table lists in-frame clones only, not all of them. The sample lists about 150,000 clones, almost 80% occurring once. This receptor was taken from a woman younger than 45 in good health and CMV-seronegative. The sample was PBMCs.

DNA for the CDR3: TGTGCCACCCGGCAGCGGGGAAATGAGCAGTTCTTC. The encoded protein is CATRQRGNEQFF. V gene TRBV15 combines with J gene TRBJ2-1, with TRBD2 identical over 7 bases. Germline V CDR1 and CDR2: LNHNV, YYDKDF (reference sequence). The length of the CDR3 is 12 residues. V lost 8 bases and J lost 7; bases outside the gene matches: 5.